Presented here are 27 T cell receptor beta chains from one specimen sequenced in a study of T cell clonality in common variable immunodeficiency. Sequenced by immunoSEQ multiplex PCR; TCRdb stores in-frame clones only, minus some. Captured here are tens of thousands of clones, none seen once; the top ten comprise roughly 3.5%. The specimen was peripheral blood mononuclear cells. Receptors were obtained from a person aged 18 to 75 in good health.

This clone was detected many times. With the read ending 3 residues before the CDR3 end, the germline J gene is used to fill in that end. The chain employs TRBV30 and TRBJ2-3, with a tentative D call TRBD2 (5 bases). The CDR3 runs to 13 residues. Trimming took 5 bases from V and 4 from J, leaving 13 bases between them. CDR1 and CDR2 (germline): GTSNPN, SVGIG (reference sequence). The part of the CDR3 DNA that was read is TGTGCCTGGTCCGGTCGAGGGCCAGATACG. Residues: CAWSGRGPDT. The full CDR3 is CAWSGRGPDTQYF.

Details on this clone: The read finishes 3 residues shy of the CDR3 end, and the germline J gene is used to complete it. The rearrangement links TRBV7-9 to TRBJ2-7; TRBD2 matches 7 bases. Germline values: CDR1 SEHNR, CDR2 FQNEAQ (reference sequence). The CDR3 is made up of 15 amino acids. The V segment lost 3 bases and the J segment 6 bases; nucleotides outside the gene matches: 11. Incomplete CDR3 DNA: TGTGCCAGCAGCTTGGTTGGGCCAGCGGGAATCGAG. Its translation: CASSLVGPAGIE. The complete CDR3 sequence is CASSLVGPAGIEQYF.

This clone has a count of ten or more. The observed sequence ends 3 residues before the CDR3 terminus, with the missing tail filled in from the germline J gene. V and J are TRBV5-1 and TRBJ1-4; 7 bases agree with TRBD1. Germline CDR1 SGHRS, CDR2 YFSETQ. V was clipped by 2 bases and J by 4 bases; unmatched bases: 8. The CDR3 runs to 16 residues. CDR3 DNA (partial): TGCGCCAGCAGCTTTCCTACAGGGGAAGTTAATGAAAAA. It is translated as CASSFPTGEVNEK. In full, the CDR3 is CASSFPTGEVNEKLFF.

This clone was recorded many times. CDR3 region: CASSQSQGHTDTQYF. Incomplete CDR3 DNA: TGTGCCAGCAGCCAATCTCAGGGGCACACAGATACG. The V and J genes are TRBV4-2 and TRBJ2-3; tentative D call: TRBD1 (6 bases). The read ends 3 residues early relative to the CDR3; the germline J gene fills the gap. The germline gives CDR1 LGHNA, CDR2 YNFKEQ. V lost 2 bases and J lost 2, with 11 bases in between. CDR3 size: 15 residues.

This clone was observed a handful of times. The missing CDR3 end, 3 residues past where the read stops, is filled in from the germline J gene. This rearrangement joins TRBV19 to TRBJ1-2; no clear D. The CDR3 spans 13 residues. The germline gives CDR1 LNHDA, CDR2 SQIVND (reference sequence). The part of the CDR3 DNA that was read is TGTGCCAGTAGTAGATTGGGCACAGATACC. Translation: CASSRLGTDT. The complete CDR3 sequence is CASSRLGTDTYTF.

The table lists this clone with a few counts. The CDR3 end falls 3 residues outside the read, so it is completed with the germline J gene. V usage is TRBV6-1 and J usage is TRBJ2-5, with unresolved D. The germline V gene encodes CDR1 MNHNS and CDR2 SASEGT. Trimming took off 3 bases at V and 1 base at J, with 12 bases between the two ends. The CDR3 sequence is 15 residues long. The CDR3 bases that were read are TGTGCCAGCAGTGACTTTCTCAGGTTCCAAGAGACC. It translates to CASSDFLRFQET. The full CDR3 protein reads CASSDFLRFQETQYF.

The sample holds many counts of this clone. The CDR3 is cut off 3 residues early in the read; its end comes from the germline J gene. V is TRBV5-1 and J is TRBJ2-2, with D maybe TRBD2 (5 bases). The CDR3 has 15 residues. V shed 0 bases and J shed 2 bases, with 8 bases lying between them. Per germline, CDR1 SGHRS and CDR2 YFSETQ. The CDR3: CASSLGTVNTGELFF. CDR3 bases read: TGCGCCAGCAGCTTGGGGACTGTAAACACCGGGGAG.

This clone was observed a few times. With the read ending 3 residues before the CDR3 end, the germline J gene is used to fill in that end. The V and J genes are TRBV19 and TRBJ2-7, with D tentatively TRBD2 (5 bases). The V and J ends lost 1 base and 4 bases respectively, with 8 bases between them. The CDR3 spans 13 residues. In germline, CDR1 is LNHDA, CDR2 SQIVND (reference sequence). The CDR3 DNA, read in part, is TGTGCCAGTAGTATAGGTTCGGGGTACGAG. This encodes CASSIGSGYE. Given in full, the CDR3 is CASSIGSGYEQYF.

This clone was seen more than once but under ten times. The read ends 3 residues shy of where the CDR3 ends; the end is completed using the germline J gene. V is TRBV30 and J is TRBJ1-2; D is unclear. The CDR3 spans 16 residues. CDR1 and CDR2 (germline): GTSNPN, SVGIG (reference sequence). CDR3 bases read: TGTGCCTGGGTCCTTTTACTTGGTGGATCCACAGATACC. It yields the protein CAWVLLLGGSTDT. The entire CDR3 sequence reads CAWVLLLGGSTDTYTF.

In its sample, this clone was seen many times. CDR3 sequence reads: CASSLAQGVKLFF. CDR3 DNA (partial): TGTGCCAGCAGTTTAGCCCAGGGCGTAAAA. This chain joins TRBV12-3 or TRBV12-4 and TRBJ1-4; perhaps TRBD1 as D (5 bases). The observed sequence ends 3 residues before the CDR3 terminus, with the missing tail filled in from the germline J gene. The CDR3 runs to 13 residues. The V end was cut by 0 bases, the J end by 10 bases, with 9 bases between.

This clone was recorded many times. The read stops 3 residues short of the end of the CDR3; the missing end is completed from the germline J gene. This rearrangement joins TRBV7-8 to TRBJ1-2, with no clear D. CDR1 SGHVS and CDR2 FQNEAQ come from the germline V gene. CDR3 size: 15 residues. Trimming removed 5 bases at V and 4 bases at J, with 17 bases between. Partial CDR3 DNA: TGTGCCAGCAGCGCCTTTCTTGGCAAAGGCTATGGC. Translated: CASSAFLGKGYG. The entire CDR3 protein is CASSAFLGKGYGYTF.

This clone appeared many times. From the germline J gene comes the end of the CDR3, since the read stops 3 residues before it. The rearrangement links TRBV5-1 to TRBJ1-2; TRBD1 might be the D (6 bases). The CDR3 contains 13 residues. V shed 0 bases and J shed 7 bases, with 10 bases lying between them. The germline gives CDR1 SGHRS, CDR2 YFSETQ. CDR3 sequence reads: CASSLAHRVGYTF. The sequenced CDR3 bases are TGCGCCAGCAGCTTGGCCCACAGGGTTGGC.

This clone was counted at least ten times. Compared with germline, one end of the junction differs, possibly owing to a read error. The read finishes 3 residues shy of the CDR3 end, and the germline J gene is used to complete it. V is TRBV7-7 and J is TRBJ2-7; TRBD1 matches at 10 bases. CDR3 length equals 15 residues. Germline V gene lookup returns CDR1 SSHAT and CDR2 FNYEAQ (reference sequence). The CDR3 loop is CASSLRTGGYYEQYF. The CDR3 DNA, read in part, is TGTGCTAGCAGCTTAAGGACAGGGGGGTATTACGAG.

Concerning this clone: The read ends 3 residues shy of where the CDR3 ends; the end is completed using the germline J gene. The V call is TRBV7-2, the J call TRBJ1-1, with TRBD1 matching 7 bases. CDR3 length: 15 amino acids. Germline values: CDR1 SGHTA, CDR2 FQGNSA. This CDR3 reads CASRPASYRGLEAFF. The CDR3 bases that were read are TGTGCCAGCAGACCAGCATCTTACAGGGGCCTCGAA.

This clone was counted many times. The CDR3 end falls 3 residues outside the read, so it is completed with the germline J gene. This chain connects TRBV6-1 to TRBJ2-7; the match to TRBD1 covers 7 bases. CDR1 is MNHNS, CDR2 SASEGT, per germline. V was pared by 4 bases and J by 3 bases, with 3 bases of the junction left unmatched. The CDR3 spans 13 residues. CDR3 amino acids: CASSGWTGYEQYF. The sequenced CDR3 bases are TGTGCCAGCAGTGGCTGGACAGGCTACGAG.

This clone was found a few times. The CDR3 extends 3 residues past the end of the read, so its final part is completed from the germline J gene. The V gene is TRBV10-2, the J gene TRBJ2-5; no definite D call. This CDR3 has 13 amino acids. V lost 8 bases and J 1 base, leaving 11 bases between the germline ends. The germline gives CDR1 WSHSY, CDR2 SAAADI. CDR3 in amino acids: CASSVIPQETQYF. The CDR3 bases that were read are TGCGCCAGCTCAGTAATCCCCCAAGAGACC.

This clone was observed at least ten times. From the germline J gene comes the end of the CDR3, since the read stops 3 residues before it. The chain combines TRBV28 with TRBJ2-5; TRBD2 matches at 10 bases. Looked up from germline, CDR1 is MDHEN and CDR2 is SYDVKM. Trimming took 2 bases from V and 5 from J; bases not matched to a gene: 8. CDR3 length: 16 residues. CDR3 DNA (partial): TGTGCCAGCAGTTTAGACCTTAGCGGGAGGTCCGAGACC. As protein: CASSLDLSGRSET. The whole CDR3 is CASSLDLSGRSETQYF.

On this clone: Read coverage stops 3 residues before the CDR3 terminus; the germline J gene supplies the remainder. This rearrangement joins TRBV19 to TRBJ2-5, with 7 bases aligning to TRBD2. The CDR3 contains 15 residues. Germline trimming cut 4 bases from V and 4 bases from J; bases unmatched to any gene: 9. Per germline, CDR1 LNHDA and CDR2 SQIVND (reference sequence). CDR3 sequence: CASSSDVLARETQYF. CDR3 DNA, as far as it was read: TGTGCCAGTAGTAGTGATGTACTAGCGCGAGAGACC. Looking up the rest from reference TRBV19 and TRBJ2-5 gives the full variable domain: DGGITQSPKYLFRKEGQNVTLSCEQNLNHDAMYWYRQDPGQGLRLIYYSQIVNDFQKGDIAEGYSVSREKKESFPLTVTSAQKNPTAFYLCASSSDVLARETQYFGPGTRLLVL.

There are a few counts of this clone. The read is 3 residues too short to cover the CDR3 end, so that end is filled in from the germline J gene. The chain combines TRBV18 with TRBJ1-1; 8 bases agree with TRBD1. From germline, CDR1 is KGHSH and CDR2 LQKENI. This CDR3 comprises 15 residues. With 3 bases clipped from V and 7 bases from J, the junction kept 10 bases outside the gene matches. The CDR3 bases that were read are TGTGCCAGCTCACCGATGGGACAGGCCCCTGATGAA. It is translated as CASSPMGQAPDE. The full CDR3 protein is CASSPMGQAPDEAFF.

This clone was seen repeatedly, ten times or more. The read ends 3 residues early relative to the CDR3; the germline J gene fills the gap. The V gene is TRBV20-1, the J gene TRBJ2-5; 8 nucleotides align to TRBD1. Germline loops: CDR1 DFQATT, CDR2 SNEGSKA (reference sequence). The CDR3 contains 13 residues. The V and J ends lost 3 bases and 5 bases, in that order; junction bases with no gene match: 5. The sequenced CDR3 bases are TGCAGTGCTAGGTGGGACAGGTCCGAGACC. This gives the protein CSARWDRSET. The entire CDR3 is CSARWDRSETQYF.

This clone was counted many times. The sequenced CDR3 bases are TGCAGTGCTAGGAAGGGCGAG. It specifies CSARKGE. The whole CDR3 sequence is CSARKGEQYF. The chain recombines TRBV20-1 with TRBJ2-7; D is unresolved. The read ends 3 residues early relative to the CDR3; the germline J gene fills the gap. The CDR3 spans 10 residues. V was trimmed by 3 bases and J by 6 bases, leaving 6 bases between them. Germline V gene sequence: CDR1 DFQATT, CDR2 SNEGSKA (reference sequence).

There are many counts of this clone. The read terminates 3 residues before the CDR3 end, so the remaining end is supplied by the germline J gene. The chain uses TRBV7-9 and TRBJ2-7, with a possible D match to TRBD1 (6 bases). Germline assignment: CDR1 SEHNR and CDR2 FQNEAQ (reference sequence). The V and J ends lost 3 bases and 0 bases respectively, with 12 bases between them. This CDR3 has 15 residues. CDR3 protein: CASSFGDTSSYEQYF. CDR3 DNA, as far as it was read: TGTGCCAGCAGCTTTGGGGACACGTCCTCCTACGAG.

This clone was seen ten or more times. With the read ending 3 residues before the CDR3 end, the germline J gene is used to fill in that end. The V gene is TRBV7-9, the J gene TRBJ2-5; 8 nucleotides align to TRBD2. This CDR3 region has 15 residues. Germline values: CDR1 SEHNR, CDR2 FQNEAQ (reference sequence). V was clipped by 5 bases and J by 2 bases; unmatched bases: 7. The covered CDR3 bases are TGTGCCAGCAGCCCCCCGGGAGGGGTTCAAGAGACC. Amino acid sequence: CASSPPGGVQET. The CDR3 as a whole reads CASSPPGGVQETQYF.

This clone came up a few times. From the germline J gene comes the end of the CDR3, since the read stops 3 residues before it. The chain employs TRBV30 and TRBJ1-1, with D unclear. Germline loops: CDR1 GTSNPN, CDR2 SVGIG (reference sequence). This CDR3 has 16 residues. V lost 3 bases, J lost 0 bases, and 17 bases lay in between. CDR3 amino acids: CAWSREDTFMNTEAFF. CDR3 DNA, as far as it was read: TGTGCCTGGAGCCGAGAAGACACTTTCATGAACACTGAA.

Many counts were recorded for this clone. Read sequence stops 3 residues before the CDR3 end, and the germline J gene provides the missing end. The chain combines TRBV5-1 with TRBJ2-5; 11 bases agree with TRBD2. With 2 bases clipped from V and 4 bases from J, the junction kept 4 bases outside the gene matches. This CDR3 region has 15 residues. Per the germline V gene, CDR1 is SGHRS and CDR2 is YFSETQ. The chain's CDR3 is CASSLRLAGTETQYF. CDR3 bases read: TGCGCCAGCAGCTTAAGACTAGCGGGAACAGAGACC.

Many counts were recorded for this clone. The read halts 3 residues ahead of the CDR3 end, with the missing end drawn from the germline J gene. V usage is TRBV9 and J usage is TRBJ2-7; 10 bases fit TRBD1. Germline V gene sequence: CDR1 SGDLS, CDR2 YYNGEE. The CDR3 extends over 17 amino acids. V lost 0 bases and J lost 2; bases outside the gene matches: 8. The CDR3 bases that were read are TGTGCCAGCAGCGTAGGGGGACAGGGGCAGTTTCCCTACGAG. It yields the protein CASSVGGQGQFPYE. The CDR3 reads in full as CASSVGGQGQFPYEQYF.

This clone was seen repeatedly, ten times or more. CDR3: CASSPDSGSYEQYF. The covered CDR3 bases are TGTGCCAGCTCACCGGACAGCGGCTCCTACGAG. This sequence joins TRBV18 and TRBJ2-7; perhaps TRBD1 as D (6 bases). The CDR3 end lies 3 residues beyond the end of the read and is filled in from the germline J gene. CDR1 and CDR2 (germline): KGHSH, LQKENI. The CDR3 runs to 14 residues. Trimming stripped 3 bases from V and 0 bases from J, with 9 bases between. Complete variable domain (other parts from reference TRBV18 and TRBJ2-7): NAGVMQNPRHLVRRRGQEARLRCSPMKGHSHVYWYRQLPEEGLKFMVYLQKENIIDESGMPKERFSAEFPKEGPSILRIQQVVRGDSAAYFCASSPDSGSYEQYFGPGTRLTVT.